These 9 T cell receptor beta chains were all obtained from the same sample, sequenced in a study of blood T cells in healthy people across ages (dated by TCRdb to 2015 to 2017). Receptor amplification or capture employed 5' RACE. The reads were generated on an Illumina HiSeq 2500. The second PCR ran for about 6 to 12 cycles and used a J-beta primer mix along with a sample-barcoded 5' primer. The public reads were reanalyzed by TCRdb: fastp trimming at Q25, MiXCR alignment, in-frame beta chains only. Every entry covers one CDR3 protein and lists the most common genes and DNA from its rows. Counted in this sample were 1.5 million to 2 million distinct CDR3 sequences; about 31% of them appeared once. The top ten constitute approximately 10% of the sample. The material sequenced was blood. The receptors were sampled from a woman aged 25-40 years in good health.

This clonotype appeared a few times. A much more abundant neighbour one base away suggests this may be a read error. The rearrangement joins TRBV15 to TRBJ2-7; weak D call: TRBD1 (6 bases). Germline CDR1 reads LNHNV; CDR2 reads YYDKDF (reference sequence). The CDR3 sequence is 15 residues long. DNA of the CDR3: TGTGCCGCCAGCAGAGATCAAGAACAGGGTGACGAGCAGTACTTC. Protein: CAASRDQEQGDEQYF.

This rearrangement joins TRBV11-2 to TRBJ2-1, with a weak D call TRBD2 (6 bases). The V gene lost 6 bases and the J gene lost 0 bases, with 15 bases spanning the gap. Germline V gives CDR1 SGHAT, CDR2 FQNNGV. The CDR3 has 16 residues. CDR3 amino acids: CASSQGWGVSYNEQFF. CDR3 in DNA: TGTGCCAGCAGTCAGGGCTGGGGGGTCTCCTACAATGAGCAGTTCTTC.

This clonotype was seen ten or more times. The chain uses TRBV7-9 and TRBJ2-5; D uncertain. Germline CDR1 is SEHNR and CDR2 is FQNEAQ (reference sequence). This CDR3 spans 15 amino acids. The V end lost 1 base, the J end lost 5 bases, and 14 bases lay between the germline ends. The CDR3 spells CASSLGAGVGETQYF. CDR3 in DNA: TGTGCCAGCAGCTTAGGGGCAGGTGTTGGGGAGACCCAGTACTTC.

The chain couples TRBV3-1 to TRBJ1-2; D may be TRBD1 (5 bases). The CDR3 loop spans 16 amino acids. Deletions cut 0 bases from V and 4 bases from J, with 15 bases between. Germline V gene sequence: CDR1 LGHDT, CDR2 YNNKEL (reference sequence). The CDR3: CASSQDEIGARYGYTF. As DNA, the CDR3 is TGTGCCAGCAGCCAAGATGAGATCGGGGCTCGCTATGGCTACACCTTC.

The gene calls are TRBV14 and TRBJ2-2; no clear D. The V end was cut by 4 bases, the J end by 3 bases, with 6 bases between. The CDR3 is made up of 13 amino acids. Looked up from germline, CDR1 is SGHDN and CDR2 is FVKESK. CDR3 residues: CASSPAHTGELFF. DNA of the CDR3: TGTGCCAGCAGCCCTGCACACACCGGGGAGCTGTTTTTT.

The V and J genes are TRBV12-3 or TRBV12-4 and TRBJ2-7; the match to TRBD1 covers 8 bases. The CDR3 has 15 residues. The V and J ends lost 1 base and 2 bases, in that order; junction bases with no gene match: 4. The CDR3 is CASSLEGQVTYEQYF. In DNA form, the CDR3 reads TGTGCCAGCAGTTTAGAGGGACAGGTAACCTACGAGCAGTACTTC.

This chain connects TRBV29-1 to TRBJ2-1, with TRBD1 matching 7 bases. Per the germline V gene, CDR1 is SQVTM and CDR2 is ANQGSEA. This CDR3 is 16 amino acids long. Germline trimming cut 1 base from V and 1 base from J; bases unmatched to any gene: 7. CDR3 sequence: CSVEAPDRFSYNEQFF. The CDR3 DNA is TGCAGCGTTGAAGCGCCGGACAGGTTTTCCTACAATGAGCAGTTCTTC.

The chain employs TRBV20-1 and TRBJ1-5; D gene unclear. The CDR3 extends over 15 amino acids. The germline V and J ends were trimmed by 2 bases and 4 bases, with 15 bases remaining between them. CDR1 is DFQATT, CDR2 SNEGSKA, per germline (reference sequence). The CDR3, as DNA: TGCAGTGCTAGATCTGGGAGCAGTAATAATCAGCCCCAGCATTTT. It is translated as CSARSGSSNNQPQHF.

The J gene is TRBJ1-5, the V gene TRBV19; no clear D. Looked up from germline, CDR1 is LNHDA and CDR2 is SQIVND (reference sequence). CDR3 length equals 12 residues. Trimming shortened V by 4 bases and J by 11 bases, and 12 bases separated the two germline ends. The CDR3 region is CASSTRSMAQHF. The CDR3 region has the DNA TGTGCCAGTAGTACCAGGTCTATGGCCCAGCATTTT.